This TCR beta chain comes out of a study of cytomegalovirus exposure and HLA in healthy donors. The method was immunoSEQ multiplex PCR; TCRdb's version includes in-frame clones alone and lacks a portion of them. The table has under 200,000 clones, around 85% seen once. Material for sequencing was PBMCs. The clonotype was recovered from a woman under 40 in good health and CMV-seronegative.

The DNA of the CDR3 is TGTGCCAGCAGCTTAGCGATGATTGGGGCAGGGGCAACCTTCCTAGGCTACGAGCAGTACTTC. Protein: CASSLAMIGAGATFLGYEQYF. The J gene is TRBJ2-7, the V gene TRBV7-8; the D gene is possibly TRBD1 (6 bases). Trimming took 0 bases from V and 3 from J, leaving 30 bases between them. CDR3 size: 21 residues. Germline V gene sequence: CDR1 SGHVS, CDR2 FQNEAQ.